This T cell receptor beta chain was sequenced in a study of blood T cells in healthy people across ages. With regard to this clonotype: What it binds is not known.

Alongside a J-beta primer mix, a sample-barcoded 5' primer served in a second PCR lasting roughly 6 to 12 cycles. Each sample yielded at least 3 million CDR3-containing paired-end reads. Each CDR3 protein gets one entry after TCRdb re-called the 5' RACE reads with MiXCR. The top ten hold 15% to 17% of the sample, which has hundreds of thousands of distinct CDR3 sequences, approximately 30% seen once. Regarding the study as a whole: Diversity was estimated from one million T cells, and these estimates were considered underestimates. Both naive CD4+ cell counts and diversity were greater in long-lived donors than in aged donors.

Germline V CDR1 and CDR2: SGHRS, YFSETQ. Trimming shortened V by 1 base and J by 0 bases, and 7 bases separated the two germline ends. This CDR3 has 15 residues. Isolation of PBMCs gave at least 6.5 million cells per sample. The clonotype comes from a woman older than 75 in good health. The sample taken for sequencing was blood. The gene calls are TRBV5-1 and TRBJ2-2; no firm D call. Here the CDR3 DNA reads TGCGCCAGCAGCTTGTTCAGCACGAACACCGGGGAGCTGTTTTTT. Translating it yields CASSLFSTNTGELFF.